These 24 T cell receptor beta chains came from one sample sequenced in a study of type 1 regulatory T cells (TCRdb year 2021). The instrument was an Illumina MiSeq. Using fastp at Q25 and MiXCR, TCRdb reprocessed the public reads and kept productive beta chains. Every distinct CDR3 protein forms one entry, paired with its most common genes and DNA. The sample table shows around 5,000 distinct CDR3 sequences, and more than 25% are seen once. The ten largest clones add up to 35% to 40% of the sample. The antigens of these receptors remain unknown. Points the paper makes about the study in general: Compared with non-Tr1 cells, Tr1 cells had a TCR repertoire that was more restricted, a finding the study read as clonal expansion induced by alloantigen.

Sequencing input: cultured type 1 regulatory T (Tr1) cells, either the whole culture or a sorted fraction (not recorded which). The cell subset or site label for this specimen denotes: type 1 regulatory T cells sorted from the T-allo10 product. The receptors were sampled from a human donor in good health.

This clonotype qualifies as medium-sized (0.01 to 0.1%). This rearrangement joins TRBV5-4 to TRBJ2-5; maybe TRBD2 (6 bases). Trimming shortened V by 0 bases and J by 5 bases, and 14 bases separated the two germline ends. Germline CDR1 is SGHNT and CDR2 is YYREEE (reference sequence). The CDR3 has 15 amino acids. CDR3 DNA sequence: TGTGCCAGCAGCTTGGCCTTCGGACTAAGGGAGACCCAGTACTTC. This encodes CASSLAFGLRETQYF.

CDR3 DNA: TGTGCCACCAGCAGAGATCTGGCCAGCTTGGGCACTGAAGCTTTCTTT. Its translation is CATSRDLASLGTEAFF. This chain joins TRBV15 and TRBJ1-1, with D uncertain. This CDR3 spans 16 amino acids. Germline values: CDR1 LNHNV, CDR2 YYDKDF (reference sequence). V was trimmed by 0 bases and J by 4 bases, leaving 15 bases between them.

The V and J genes are TRBV12-3 or TRBV12-4 and TRBJ1-2; D unclear. Trimming removed 10 bases from V and 8 bases from J, with 14 bases in between. The CDR3 sequence is 11 residues long. CDR3 protein: CATGDLGGYTF. CDR3 DNA sequence: TGTGCCACGGGAGACTTGGGAGGCTACACCTTC.

This clonotype appeared a few times. This chain uses TRBV9 with TRBJ1-1; possible D gene TRBD1, 5 bases. V lost 6 bases and J 2 bases, leaving 17 bases between the germline ends. This CDR3 spans 15 amino acids. Germline V gene sequence: CDR1 SGDLS, CDR2 YYNGEE. CDR3 bases: TGTGCCAGCAACGGGGGACGGACGCTCAACACTGAAGCTTTCTTT. This translates into CASNGGRTLNTEAFF.

Details on this clonotype: A far larger clone is just one base off, so this is likely a read error. The V gene is TRBV12-3 or TRBV12-4, the J gene TRBJ2-5; D gene unclear. CDR3 length equals 13 residues. This chain's CDR3 is CACSLALVWSQYF. In DNA, the CDR3 is TGTGCCTGCAGTTTAGCTCTGGTCTGGTCCCAGTACTTC.

The chain uses TRBV12-3 or TRBV12-4 and TRBJ1-1; D unclear. CDR3 length: 13 residues. The V and J ends lost 4 bases and 4 bases respectively, with 10 bases between them. The CDR3 here is CASSSSGLTEAFF. The DNA of the CDR3 is TGTGCCAGCAGTTCCTCCGGGCTCACTGAAGCTTTCTTT.

The rearrangement joins TRBV3-2 to TRBJ2-7. TRBV3-2 is a pseudogene. The CDR3 length is 11 residues. The CDR3 DNA sequence: TGTGCCAGCAGCCACTTCTACGAGCAGTACTTC. Protein product: CASSHFYEQYF.

This chain joins TRBV18 and TRBJ1-1; TRBD1 might be the D (6 bases). Germline CDR1 reads KGHSH; CDR2 reads LQKENI. V lost 2 bases, J lost 3 bases, and 13 bases lay in between. This CDR3 region has 15 residues. This CDR3 is CASSPILGADTEAFF. The CDR3 nucleotides read TGTGCCAGCTCACCAATTCTGGGGGCAGACACTGAAGCTTTCTTT.

This clonotype is medium-sized (0.01 to 0.1%) in the sample. The rearrangement joins TRBV10-3 to TRBJ1-6; D is undetermined. The CDR3 loop spans 15 amino acids. Germline lookup yields CDR1 ENHRY and CDR2 SYGVKD. V lost 0 bases, J lost 7 bases, and 10 bases lay in between. CDR3 sequence (DNA): TGTGCCATCAGTGAGTCGCAGGTTGCGAATTCACCCCTCCACTTT. Translated, it gives CAISESQVANSPLHF.

This clonotype was found many times. The rearrangement uses TRBV20-1 and TRBJ2-3; TRBD2 agrees at 12 bases. The junction had 7 bases not matched to a gene; V was cut back by 6 bases and J by 3 bases. Germline V gives CDR1 DFQATT, CDR2 SNEGSKA (reference sequence). The CDR3 loop spans 15 amino acids. The CDR3 bases are TGCAGTGCGGGGGCACTAGCGGGGGGAACAGATACGCAGTATTTT. It encodes CSAGALAGGTDTQYF.

The rearrangement uses TRBV7-6 and TRBJ2-5, with D perhaps matching TRBD2 (5 bases). Deletions cut 8 bases from V and 5 bases from J, with 12 bases between. Per the germline V gene, CDR1 is SGHVS and CDR2 is FNYEAQ. The CDR3 runs 12 residues. The CDR3 reads CASGPRRETQYF. Here the CDR3 DNA reads TGTGCCAGCGGTCCACGGAGGGAGACCCAGTACTTC. Based on the CDR3 plus reference TRBV7-6 and TRBJ2-5, the full variable domain is GAGVSQSPRYKVTKRGQDVALRCDPISGHVSLYWYRQALGQGPEFLTYFNYEAQQDKSGLPNDRFSAERPEGSISTLTIQRTEQRDSAMYRCASGPRRETQYFGPGTRLLVL.

This clonotype has a count of ten or more. This chain joins TRBV5-1 and TRBJ2-1, with D perhaps TRBD1 (6 bases). V shed 3 bases and J shed 2 bases, with 12 bases lying between them. CDR3 size: 15 residues. The germline gives CDR1 SGHRS, CDR2 YFSETQ. CDR3 residues: CASSSETGTYNEQFF. CDR3 bases: TGCGCCAGCAGCTCCGAGACAGGAACCTACAATGAGCAGTTCTTC.

This clonotype rates as medium-sized. The chain recombines TRBV19 with TRBJ2-2, with D perhaps TRBD2 (5 bases). Germline CDR1 is LNHDA and CDR2 is SQIVND (reference sequence). The CDR3 has 14 amino acids. The V gene lost 4 bases and the J gene lost 1 base, with 7 bases spanning the gap. CDR3 coding DNA: TGTGCCAGTAGTAGGGAGTTGAACACCGGGGAGCTGTTTTTT. It encodes CASSRELNTGELFF. Complete variable domain (other parts from reference TRBV19 and TRBJ2-2): DGGITQSPKYLFRKEGQNVTLSCEQNLNHDAMYWYRQDPGQGLRLIYYSQIVNDFQKGDIAEGYSVSREKKESFPLTVTSAQKNPTAFYLCASSRELNTGELFFGEGSRLTVL.

The chain combines TRBV6-5 with TRBJ2-2; 7 nucleotides line up with TRBD2. The germline gives CDR1 MNHEY, CDR2 SVGAGI. The V gene end was trimmed by 6 bases and the J gene end by 4 bases; junction bases not matched to a gene: 5. The CDR3 consists of 14 residues. The CDR3 DNA follows: TGTGCCAGCAGGACGGGACTAAGCACCGGGGAGCTGTTTTTT. It is translated as CASRTGLSTGELFF.

By its share, this clonotype is medium-sized (0.01 to 0.1%). The chain couples TRBV2 to TRBJ2-6; D gene uncertain. The CDR3 contains 15 residues. Germline V gene data show CDR1 as SNHLY and CDR2 as FYNNEI. V was pared by 5 bases and J by 0 bases, with 8 bases between. Here the CDR3 reads CASSPQSSGANVLTF. The CDR3 bases are TGTGCCAGCAGTCCTCAGAGCTCTGGGGCCAACGTCCTGACTTTC.

This clonotype is classed as medium-sized. This chain uses TRBV10-3 with TRBJ2-1, with 10 bases identical to TRBD2. CDR3 length: 15 residues. The ends lost 10 bases at V and 8 bases at J; junction bases unmatched: 14. Germline V CDR1 and CDR2: ENHRY, SYGVKD. The DNA for the CDR3 is TGTGCCACGGGTAGTCAAGCGGGGGGGCCTTATGAGCAGTTCTTC. It translates to CATGSQAGGPYEQFF.

CDR3 coding DNA: TGTGCCAGCAGTAACAGGGGTGGCTTGAGCAATCAGCCCCAGCATTTT. It is translated as CASSNRGGLSNQPQHF. The V and J genes are TRBV12-3 or TRBV12-4 and TRBJ1-5; TRBD1 agrees at 7 bases. The CDR3 contains 16 residues. V gave up 5 bases and J gave up 1 base; unmatched junction bases: 8.

The rearrangement links TRBV12-3 or TRBV12-4 to TRBJ2-7, with D perhaps being TRBD1 or TRBD2 (5 bases each). This CDR3 is 13 amino acids long. Trimming left V 5 bases short and J 4 bases short, with 12 bases between. The CDR3: CASSVKWGYEQYF. The CDR3 DNA sequence: TGTGCCAGCAGTGTAAAGTGGGGGTACGAGCAGTACTTC.

This clonotype was counted a few times. The chain couples TRBV30 to TRBJ1-2; D is undetermined. This CDR3 has 13 amino acids. Trimming took 4 bases from V and 2 from J, leaving 11 bases between them. Looked up from germline, CDR1 is GTSNPN and CDR2 is SVGIG (reference sequence). The CDR3 nucleotides are TGTGCCTGGAATATCGGGGAGAACTATGGCTACACCTTC. The encoded protein is CAWNIGENYGYTF.

The V and J genes are TRBV18 and TRBJ2-7; 8 bases are shared with TRBD2. Trimming cost V 3 bases and J 5 bases; bases outside gene matches: 6. This CDR3 is built from 14 residues. Germline values: CDR1 KGHSH, CDR2 LQKENI. The CDR3 DNA is TGTGCCAGCTCACCCCTAGCGGGCGTCGACGAGCAGTACTTC. This gives the protein CASSPLAGVDEQYF.

This chain uses TRBV12-3 or TRBV12-4 with TRBJ1-2; the match to TRBD1 covers 9 bases. V dropped 2 bases and J dropped 8; count of bases not matched to a gene: 12. This CDR3 comprises 16 residues. The CDR3 spells CASSLFRQGGTEGYTF. DNA of the CDR3: TGTGCCAGCAGTTTATTTAGACAGGGGGGAACCGAAGGCTACACCTTC.

This clonotype was counted only a few times. V is TRBV6-5 and J is TRBJ1-2; 12 bases are shared with TRBD1. Trimming at V came to 5 bases and at J to 5 bases, leaving 9 bases not matched to a gene. CDR3 length: 16 residues. Germline CDR1 is MNHEY and CDR2 is SVGAGI. The CDR3 nucleotides read TGTGCCAGCAGTGAAGGGGACAGGGGGCGAGGGTATGGCTACACCTTC. It is translated as CASSEGDRGRGYGYTF.

This clonotype has just a few counts. The chain is built from TRBV5-1 and TRBJ2-3; D is unclear. CDR1 SGHRS and CDR2 YFSETQ come from the germline V gene. The CDR3 loop spans 12 amino acids. V lost 0 bases to trimming and J lost 4 bases, with 3 bases between them. The DNA of the CDR3 is TGCGCCAGCAGCTTGGTGCCAGATACGCAGTATTTT. Amino acid sequence: CASSLVPDTQYF. Drawing the rest from reference TRBV5-1 and TRBJ2-3, the complete variable domain is KAGVTQTPRYLIKTRGQQVTLSCSPISGHRSVSWYQQTPGQGLQFLFEYFSETQRNKGNFPGRFSGRQFSNSRSEMNVSTLELGDSALYLCASSLVPDTQYFGPGTRLTVL.

This clonotype was seen repeatedly, ten times or more. The gene calls are TRBV6-6 and TRBJ2-3, with 8 bases identical to TRBD2. Germline V CDR1 and CDR2: MNHNY, SVGAGI (reference sequence). With V trimmed by 6 bases and J by 9 bases, 14 bases remained unmatched. CDR3 length: 15 residues. CDR3 sequence reads: CASSTSGSSSRTQYF. As DNA, the CDR3 is TGTGCCAGCAGCACTAGCGGCTCTTCCTCGAGAACGCAGTATTTT.